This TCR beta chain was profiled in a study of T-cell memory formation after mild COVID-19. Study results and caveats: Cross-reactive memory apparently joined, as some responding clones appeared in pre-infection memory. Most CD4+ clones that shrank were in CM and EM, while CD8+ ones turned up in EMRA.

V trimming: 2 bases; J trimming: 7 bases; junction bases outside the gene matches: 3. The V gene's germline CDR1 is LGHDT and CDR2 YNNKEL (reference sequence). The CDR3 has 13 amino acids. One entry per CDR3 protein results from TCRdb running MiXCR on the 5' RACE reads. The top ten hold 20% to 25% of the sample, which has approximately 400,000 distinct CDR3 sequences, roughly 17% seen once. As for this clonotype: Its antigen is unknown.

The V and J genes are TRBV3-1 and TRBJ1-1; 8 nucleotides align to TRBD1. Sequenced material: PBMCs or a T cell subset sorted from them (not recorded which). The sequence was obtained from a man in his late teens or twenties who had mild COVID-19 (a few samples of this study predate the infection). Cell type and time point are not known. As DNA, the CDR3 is TGTGCCAGCAGCCAAACAGGGGGTAATGAAGCTTTCTTT. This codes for CASSQTGGNEAFF.